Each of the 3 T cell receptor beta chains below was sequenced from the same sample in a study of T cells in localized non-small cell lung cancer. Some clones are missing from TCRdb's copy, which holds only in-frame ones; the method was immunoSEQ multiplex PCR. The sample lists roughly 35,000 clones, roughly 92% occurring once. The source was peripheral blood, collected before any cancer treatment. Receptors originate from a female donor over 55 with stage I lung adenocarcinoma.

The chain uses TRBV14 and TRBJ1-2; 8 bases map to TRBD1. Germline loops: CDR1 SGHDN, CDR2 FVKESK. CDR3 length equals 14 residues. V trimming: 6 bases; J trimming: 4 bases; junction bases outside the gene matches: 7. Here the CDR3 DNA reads TGTGCCAGCAGACAACAGGGGGAACGCTATGGCTACACCTTC. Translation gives CASRQQGERYGYTF.

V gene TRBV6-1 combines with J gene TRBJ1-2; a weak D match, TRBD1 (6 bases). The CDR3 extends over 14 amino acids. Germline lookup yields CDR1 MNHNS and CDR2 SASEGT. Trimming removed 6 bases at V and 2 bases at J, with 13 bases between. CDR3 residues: CASRLTGENYGYTF. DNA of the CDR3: TGTGCCAGCAGACTGACAGGCGAGAACTATGGCTACACCTTC.

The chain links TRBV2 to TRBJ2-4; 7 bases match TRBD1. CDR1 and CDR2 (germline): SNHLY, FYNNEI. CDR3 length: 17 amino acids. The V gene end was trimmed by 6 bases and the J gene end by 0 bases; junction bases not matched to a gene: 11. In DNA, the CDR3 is TGTGCCAGCAGGTCGTTAACAGGGGCTCTAGCCAAAAACATTCAGTACTTC. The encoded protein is CASRSLTGALAKNIQYF.